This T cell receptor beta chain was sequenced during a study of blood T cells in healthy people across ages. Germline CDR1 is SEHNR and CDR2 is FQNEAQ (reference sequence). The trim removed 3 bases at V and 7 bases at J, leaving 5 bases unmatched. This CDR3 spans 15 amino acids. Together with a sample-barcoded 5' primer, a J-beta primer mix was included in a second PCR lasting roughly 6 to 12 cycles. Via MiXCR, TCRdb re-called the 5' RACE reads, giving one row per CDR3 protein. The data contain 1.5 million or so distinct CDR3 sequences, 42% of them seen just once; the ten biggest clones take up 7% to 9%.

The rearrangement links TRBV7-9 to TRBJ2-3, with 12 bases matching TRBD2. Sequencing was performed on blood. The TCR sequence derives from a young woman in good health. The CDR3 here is CASSLASGGANTQYF. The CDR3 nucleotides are TGTGCCAGCAGCTTGGCTAGCGGGGGGGCTAATACGCAGTATTTT.